This T cell receptor (beta chain) was sequenced in a study of blood T cell repertoires in COVID-19. At the level of the study: From the United States, Italy and Spain came samples of acute and convalescent COVID-19. Sources were T cells, B-cell-depleted T cells, or PBMCs; the material itself was cDNA or gDNA.

Assay: immunoSEQ multiplex PCR; the TCRdb copy retains only in-frame clones and omits some. The data contain fewer than 200,000 clones, 65% to 90% of them singletons. The CDR3 runs to 13 residues. CDR1 LGHNA and CDR2 YSLEER come from the germline V gene. V was shortened by 0 bases and J by 13 bases, with 10 bases between the two germline ends. The sequenced sample was peripheral blood. The V gene is TRBV4-3, the J gene TRBJ1-6; D not resolved. This receptor was identified in a man aged 45 to 65 with active or convalescent COVID-19. CDR3 protein: CASSQDNGGPLHF. The CDR3 region has the DNA TGCGCCAGCAGCCAAGATAACGGCGGGCCCCTCCACTTT.